One and the same sample provided the 30 T cell receptor beta chains below, sequenced in a study of blood T cell repertoires in COVID-19. Using immunoSEQ multiplex PCR, the repertoire was profiled, and TCRdb retains in-frame clones only, with some absent. Among more than 250,000 clones, about 85% were seen once, and the ten largest hold less than 6%. The sequencing input was PBMCs or T cells enriched from blood (not recorded which). These receptors all come from a woman aged 30 to 39 who had recovered from COVID-19.

In its sample, this clone was seen a few times. This chain connects TRBV4-1 to TRBJ1-3; D call uncertain. Trimming removed 0 bases from V and 4 bases from J, with 16 bases in between. The germline CDR1 and CDR2 sequences are MGHRA and YSYEKL. This CDR3 has 17 amino acids. The CDR3 is CASSQDPPWGAGNTIYF. The CDR3 region has the DNA TGCGCCAGCAGCCAAGATCCCCCATGGGGAGCGGGAAACACCATATATTTT.

The chain has TRBV28 and TRBJ1-1; D remains unclear. Trimming stripped 7 bases from V and 0 bases from J, with 9 bases between. The CDR3 sequence is 13 residues long. Germline V gene sequence: CDR1 MDHEN, CDR2 SYDVKM. The CDR3 coding sequence is TGTGCCAGCACCCTACGGTTGAACACTGAAGCTTTCTTT. Amino acids: CASTLRLNTEAFF. The entire variable domain, with the rest obtained from reference TRBV28 and TRBJ1-1, is as follows: DVKVTQSSRYLVKRTGEKVFLECVQDMDHENMFWYRQDPGLGLRLIYFSYDVKMKEKGDIPEGYSVSREKKERFSLILESASTNQTSMYLCASTLRLNTEAFFGQGTRLTVV.

V usage is TRBV9 and J usage is TRBJ2-1; tentatively, D is TRBD1 (5 bases). Germline V gene sequence: CDR1 SGDLS, CDR2 YYNGEE. This CDR3 region has 12 residues. V lost 0 bases and J lost 8, with 6 bases in between. CDR3 region: CASSVVGDEQFF. The CDR3, as DNA: TGTGCCAGCAGCGTAGTAGGGGATGAGCAGTTCTTC.

This clone was counted between two and nine times. The CDR3 loop is CAWSATGYNQPQHF. For the CDR3, the DNA is TGTGCCTGGAGTGCGACAGGGTACAATCAGCCCCAGCATTTT. The chain carries TRBV30 and TRBJ1-5, with TRBD1 matching 7 bases. Per germline, CDR1 GTSNPN and CDR2 SVGIG (reference sequence). The CDR3 covers 14 residues. J lost 3 bases, V lost 1 base, and 3 bases had no gene match.

J is TRBJ1-1 and V is TRBV5-1, with D possibly TRBD1 on 5 matching bases. V lost 0 bases and J lost 1, with 10 bases in between. The CDR3 loop spans 15 amino acids. Germline lookup yields CDR1 SGHRS and CDR2 YFSETQ. Here the CDR3 reads CASSLVVGANTEAFF. Written as DNA, the CDR3 is TGCGCCAGCAGCTTGGTGGTAGGGGCGAACACTGAAGCTTTCTTT.

The chain employs TRBV30 and TRBJ1-5; 9 nucleotides align to TRBD1. The CDR3 is 17 residues long. CDR1 and CDR2 (germline): GTSNPN, SVGIG (reference sequence). V shed 1 base, J shed 2 bases, and the junction held 9 bases outside the gene matches. The CDR3 region has the DNA TGTGCCTGGAGTGGTATCCAAACAGGGGGCGGCAATCAGCCCCAGCATTTT. The encoded protein is CAWSGIQTGGGNQPQHF.

This sequence joins TRBV3-1 (or the pseudogene TRBV3-2) and TRBJ2-7, with D possibly matching TRBD1 (5 bases). Germline CDR1 is LGHDT and CDR2 is YNNKEL (reference sequence). Trimming took off 1 base at V and 6 bases at J, with 7 bases between the two ends. The CDR3 sequence is 12 residues long. CDR3 residues: CASSQGGSEQYF. The CDR3 DNA follows: TGTGCCAGCAGCCAAGGGGGCAGCGAGCAGTACTTC.

The chain's CDR3 is CASLQRVQGLTQYF. CDR3 DNA: TGTGCCAGTCTACAACGGGTACAGGGATTGACCCAGTACTTC. The chain joins TRBV21-1 to TRBJ2-5; the table's TRBD1 call for D was not verified on the DNA. TRBV21-1 is a pseudogene locus. The CDR3 is 14 amino acids.

The rearrangement uses TRBV10-3 and TRBJ1-5; 7 bases are a match to TRBD1. CDR1 is ENHRY, CDR2 SYGVKD, per germline. With 0 bases clipped from V and 4 bases from J, the junction kept 0 bases outside the gene matches. CDR3 length equals 14 residues. CDR3 DNA sequence: TGTGCCATCAGTGAGTCCAGGGGGAATCAGCCCCAGCATTTT. This translates into CAISESRGNQPQHF.

The chain recombines TRBV6-5 with TRBJ2-3; D perhaps matches TRBD1 (5 bases). CDR3 length: 12 amino acids. Trimming removed 10 bases at V and 6 bases at J, with 14 bases between. Germline-derived CDR1 and CDR2 are MNHEY and SVGAGI. The CDR3 region has the DNA TGTGCCACCCTCCCTCCAGGGGATACGCAGTATTTT. The encoded protein is CATLPPGDTQYF.

The chain recombines TRBV2 with TRBJ1-1; 7 bases map to TRBD1. The CDR3 totals 13 residues. V lost 4 bases, J lost 6 bases, and 5 bases stayed unmatched. Germline CDR1 is SNHLY and CDR2 is FYNNEI. The CDR3 is CASSAGQAAEAFF. The CDR3 nucleotides are TGTGCCAGCAGTGCCGGACAGGCCGCTGAAGCTTTCTTT.

This clone was recorded a few times. The rearrangement uses TRBV19 and TRBJ2-7; tentative D call: TRBD2 (7 bases). This CDR3 region has 15 residues. Trimming stripped 7 bases from V and 0 bases from J, with 16 bases between. The germline CDR1 and CDR2 sequences are LNHDA and SQIVND (reference sequence). This CDR3 is CASTPRGAGSYEQYF. The CDR3 DNA follows: TGTGCCAGTACCCCACGGGGGGCCGGCTCCTACGAGCAGTACTTC. Based on the CDR3 plus reference TRBV19 and TRBJ2-7, the full variable domain is DGGITQSPKYLFRKEGQNVTLSCEQNLNHDAMYWYRQDPGQGLRLIYYSQIVNDFQKGDIAEGYSVSREKKESFPLTVTSAQKNPTAFYLCASTPRGAGSYEQYFGPGTRLTVT.

The genes are TRBV29-1 and TRBJ1-2; D remains unclear. The CDR3 is 12 amino acids. Germline loops: CDR1 SQVTM, CDR2 ANQGSEA. V lost 3 bases to trimming and J lost 7 bases, with 12 bases between them. DNA for the CDR3: TGCAGCGTTGATCCCTCCGGACTTGGCTACACCTTC. Protein product: CSVDPSGLGYTF. The complete variable domain, with remaining parts taken from reference TRBV29-1 and TRBJ1-2, reads SAVISQKPSRDICQRGTSLTIQCQVDSQVTMMFWYRQQPGQSLTLIATANQGSEATYESGFVIDKFPISRPNLTFSTLTVSNMSPEDSSIYLCSVDPSGLGYTFGSGTRLTVV.

In this sample, this clone turned up a few times. This sequence joins TRBV4-2 and TRBJ1-6; 10 bases match TRBD1. Germline V lookup: CDR1 LGHNA, CDR2 YNFKEQ. This CDR3 comprises 15 residues. The junction had 8 bases not matched to a gene; V was cut back by 6 bases and J by 9 bases. This CDR3 is CASRSSGTGVSPLHF. The DNA of the CDR3 is TGTGCCAGCAGGTCGTCCGGGACAGGGGTTTCACCCCTCCACTTT.

The chain employs TRBV5-1 and TRBJ1-2; 7 nucleotides line up with TRBD1. The germline V gene has CDR1 SGHRS and CDR2 YFSETQ. V shed 4 bases, J shed 4 bases, and the junction held 13 bases outside the gene matches. This CDR3 spans 16 amino acids. The chain's CDR3 is CASSRGQDLGSYGYTF. The DNA for the CDR3 is TGCGCCAGCAGCAGAGGACAGGACCTTGGGAGCTATGGCTACACCTTC.

The chain is built from TRBV6-5 and TRBJ1-2; tentative D call: TRBD1 (5 bases). Germline V gene lookup returns CDR1 MNHEY and CDR2 SVGAGI. The CDR3 consists of 15 residues. Trimming took 6 bases from V and 5 from J, leaving 19 bases between them. DNA of the CDR3: TGTGCCAGCAGACCCCGGACAAGCCCAGAATATGGCTACACCTTC. Protein product: CASRPRTSPEYGYTF.

V gene TRBV19 combines with J gene TRBJ1-2; D possibly corresponds to TRBD1 (6 bases). Trimming removed 6 bases at V and 0 bases at J, with 14 bases between. Germline V lookup: CDR1 LNHDA, CDR2 SQIVND (reference sequence). The CDR3 has 15 amino acids. The CDR3 loop is CASSRWTASNYGYTF. In nucleotides, the CDR3 is TGTGCCAGTAGCCGCTGGACAGCTTCTAACTATGGCTACACCTTC.

This clone was recorded a few times. V usage is TRBV7-8 and J usage is TRBJ2-5; 11 bases match TRBD1. CDR1 SGHVS and CDR2 FQNEAQ come from the germline V gene. The CDR3 covers 18 residues. The V gene end was trimmed by 4 bases and the J gene end by 5 bases; junction bases not matched to a gene: 15. The DNA of the CDR3 is TGTGCCAGCAGCTACCGGGACAGGGGGTTCGATCGGGAGGAGACCCAGTACTTC. It encodes CASSYRDRGFDREETQYF.

The chain combines TRBV10-2 with TRBJ1-5; 8 positions agree with TRBD1. Trimming removed 4 bases from V and 2 bases from J; junction bases left unmatched: 1. This CDR3 has 14 amino acids. Per germline, CDR1 WSHSY and CDR2 SAAADI. In nucleotides, the CDR3 is TGCGCCAGCAGTGGGGGACAGGGCAATCAGCCCCAGCATTTT. Protein product: CASSGGQGNQPQHF.

This rearrangement joins TRBV5-1 to TRBJ1-1; TRBD1 might be the D (5 bases). This CDR3 is 14 amino acids long. Per the germline V gene, CDR1 is SGHRS and CDR2 is YFSETQ. V was shortened by 2 bases and J by 4 bases, with 12 bases between the two germline ends. CDR3 amino acids: CASSFGGEGTEAFF. In DNA, the CDR3 is TGCGCCAGCAGCTTTGGAGGGGAGGGCACTGAAGCTTTCTTT.

The chain carries TRBV19 and TRBJ1-5; D gene ambiguous. The CDR3 covers 15 residues. The V and J ends lost 6 bases and 0 bases respectively, with 12 bases between them. CDR1 is LNHDA and CDR2 is SQIVND in the germline V gene (reference sequence). Here the CDR3 DNA reads TGTGCCAGTAGGTTATTAATAAATAGCAATCAGCCCCAGCATTTT. Translation: CASRLLINSNQPQHF.

This clone appeared a single time. The genes are TRBV5-8 and TRBJ1-1; 9 bases line up with TRBD1. The germline gives CDR1 SGHTS, CDR2 YDEGEE. This CDR3 comprises 15 residues. With V trimmed by 6 bases and J by 3 bases, 9 bases remained unmatched. The CDR3 DNA is TGTGCCAGCACTTCCGGGACAGGGTTTCACACTGAAGCTTTCTTT. It encodes CASTSGTGFHTEAFF. Based on the CDR3 plus reference TRBV5-8 and TRBJ1-1, the full variable domain is EAGVTQSPTHLIKTRGQQATLRCSPISGHTSVYWYQQALGLGLQFLLWYDEGEERNRGNFPPRFSGRQFPNYSSELNVNALELEDSALYLCASTSGTGFHTEAFFGQGTRLTVV.

The V call is TRBV2, the J call TRBJ2-3, with D uncertain. Germline values: CDR1 SNHLY, CDR2 FYNNEI. The ends were cut back, 0 bases at V and 2 bases at J, with 9 bases in the middle. This CDR3 region has 15 residues. CDR3 loop: CASSEARQFTDTQYF. The CDR3 DNA sequence: TGTGCCAGCAGTGAAGCGCGGCAGTTCACAGATACGCAGTATTTT.

The chain links TRBV13 to TRBJ1-5, with a possible D match to TRBD1 (6 bases). The V gene's germline CDR1 is PRHDT and CDR2 FYEKMQ (reference sequence). CDR3 size: 14 residues. Between the trimmed V and J ends, which lost 0 bases and 7 bases, there was a span of 10 bases. CDR3 in DNA: TGTGCCAGCAGCTTAGGACAGGGAGCCCAGCCCCAGCATTTT. It encodes CASSLGQGAQPQHF.

The chain links TRBV19 to TRBJ1-1; D gene ambiguous. V lost 5 bases to trimming and J lost 2 bases, with 12 bases between them. The CDR3 consists of 14 residues. CDR1 and CDR2 (germline): LNHDA, SQIVND (reference sequence). In DNA form, the CDR3 reads TGTGCCAGTAGTCCGATCCCGGGTAACACTGAAGCTTTCTTT. Translating it yields CASSPIPGNTEAFF.

This clone showed up just a few times. This rearrangement joins TRBV21-1 to TRBJ2-1; the table gives TRBD1 as D, unverified against the DNA. TRBV21-1 is given as a pseudogene. There are 17 residues in the CDR3. The DNA of the CDR3 is TGTGCCAGCAGCAACGGTAGGAACAGGGGTCCCGTGAATGAGCAGTTCTTC. Translation gives CASSNGRNRGPVNEQFF.

The J gene is TRBJ2-5, the V gene TRBV3-1 (or the pseudogene TRBV3-2), with 8 bases identical to TRBD2. Trimming removed 4 bases from V and 6 bases from J; junction bases left unmatched: 13. The germline V gene encodes CDR1 LGHDT and CDR2 YNNKEL (reference sequence). The CDR3 runs 16 residues. In nucleotides, the CDR3 is TGTGCCAGCAGCCTGGGGACCCGGGGGGGCGTTAAGACCCAGTACTTC. Translation: CASSLGTRGGVKTQYF.

V usage is TRBV5-1 and J usage is TRBJ1-1; TRBD1 matches at 7 bases. The CDR3 totals 14 residues. The V segment lost 3 bases and the J segment 1 base; nucleotides outside the gene matches: 3. Germline values: CDR1 SGHRS, CDR2 YFSETQ. CDR3 protein: CASSSGQENTEAFF. CDR3 in DNA: TGCGCCAGCAGCTCCGGACAGGAGAACACTGAAGCTTTCTTT. Looking up the rest from reference TRBV5-1 and TRBJ1-1 gives the full variable domain: KAGVTQTPRYLIKTRGQQVTLSCSPISGHRSVSWYQQTPGQGLQFLFEYFSETQRNKGNFPGRFSGRQFSNSRSEMNVSTLELGDSALYLCASSSGQENTEAFFGQGTRLTVV.

This chain links TRBV6-6 with TRBJ1-5; TRBD1 matches at 7 bases. This CDR3 contains 15 residues. V was pared by 2 bases and J by 2 bases, with 3 bases of the junction left unmatched. Germline V gene data show CDR1 as MNHNY and CDR2 as SVGAGI (reference sequence). The CDR3 nucleotides are TGTGCCAGCAGTTACGATGGGACAGGCAATCAGCCCCAGCATTTT. Protein: CASSYDGTGNQPQHF.

V and J are TRBV19 and TRBJ1-3; D perhaps matches TRBD1 (6 bases). Trimming removed 3 bases from V and 0 bases from J, with 12 bases in between. Germline V lookup: CDR1 LNHDA, CDR2 SQIVND (reference sequence). The CDR3 is 16 residues long. As DNA, the CDR3 is TGTGCCAGTAGTATGGGACACGTCCGCTCTGGAAACACCATATATTTT. Protein sequence: CASSMGHVRSGNTIYF. Combining the CDR3 with reference TRBV19 and TRBJ1-3 gives the whole variable domain DGGITQSPKYLFRKEGQNVTLSCEQNLNHDAMYWYRQDPGQGLRLIYYSQIVNDFQKGDIAEGYSVSREKKESFPLTVTSAQKNPTAFYLCASSMGHVRSGNTIYFGEGSWLTVV.